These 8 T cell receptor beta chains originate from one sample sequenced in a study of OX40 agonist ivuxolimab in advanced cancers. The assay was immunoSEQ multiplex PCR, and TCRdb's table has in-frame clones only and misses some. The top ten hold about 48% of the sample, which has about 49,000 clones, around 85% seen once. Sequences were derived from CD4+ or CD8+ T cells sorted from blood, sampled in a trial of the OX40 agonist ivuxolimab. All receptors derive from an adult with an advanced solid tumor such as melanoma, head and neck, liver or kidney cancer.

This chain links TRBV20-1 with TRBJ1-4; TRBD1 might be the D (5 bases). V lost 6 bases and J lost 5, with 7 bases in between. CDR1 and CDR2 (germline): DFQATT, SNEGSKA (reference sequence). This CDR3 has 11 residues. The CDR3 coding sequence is TGCAGTGCCAGGGTAAATGAAAAACTGTTTTTT. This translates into CSARVNEKLFF.

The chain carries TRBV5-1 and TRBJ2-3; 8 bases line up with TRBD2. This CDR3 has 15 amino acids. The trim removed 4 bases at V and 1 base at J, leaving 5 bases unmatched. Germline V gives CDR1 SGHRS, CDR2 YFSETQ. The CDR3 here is CASSTSGPRTDTQYF. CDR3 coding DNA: TGCGCCAGCAGCACTAGCGGACCCCGCACAGATACGCAGTATTTT. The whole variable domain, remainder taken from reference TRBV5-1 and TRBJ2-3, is KAGVTQTPRYLIKTRGQQVTLSCSPISGHRSVSWYQQTPGQGLQFLFEYFSETQRNKGNFPGRFSGRQFSNSRSEMNVSTLELGDSALYLCASSTSGPRTDTQYFGPGTRLTVL.

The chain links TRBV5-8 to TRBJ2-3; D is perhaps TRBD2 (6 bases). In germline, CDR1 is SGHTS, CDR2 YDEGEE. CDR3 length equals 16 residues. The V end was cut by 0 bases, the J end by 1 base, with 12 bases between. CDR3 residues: CASSLEPPGGTDTQYF. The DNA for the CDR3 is TGTGCCAGCAGCTTGGAACCGCCGGGGGGCACAGATACGCAGTATTTT.

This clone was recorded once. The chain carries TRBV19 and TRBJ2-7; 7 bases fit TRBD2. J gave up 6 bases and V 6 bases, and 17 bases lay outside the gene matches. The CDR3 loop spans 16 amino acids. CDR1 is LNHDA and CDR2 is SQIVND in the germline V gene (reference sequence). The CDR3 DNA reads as TGTGCCAGTAGCCTCGACGACTCGACGGGGGGAGGCGAGCAGTACTTC. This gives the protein CASSLDDSTGGGEQYF.

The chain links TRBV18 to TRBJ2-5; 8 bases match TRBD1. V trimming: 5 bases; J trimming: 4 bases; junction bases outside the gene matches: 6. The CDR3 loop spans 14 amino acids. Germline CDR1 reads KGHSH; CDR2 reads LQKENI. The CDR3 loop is CASSGLQGAETQYF. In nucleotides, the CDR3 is TGTGCCAGCTCAGGTTTGCAGGGGGCAGAGACCCAGTACTTC.

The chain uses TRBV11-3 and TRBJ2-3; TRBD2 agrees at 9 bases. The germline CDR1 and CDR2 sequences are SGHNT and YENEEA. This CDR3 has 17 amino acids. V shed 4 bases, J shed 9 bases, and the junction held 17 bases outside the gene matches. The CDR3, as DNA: TGTGCCAGCAGCTCAGGCAAGACTAGCGGAGCCCGGAGGACGCAGTATTTT. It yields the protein CASSSGKTSGARRTQYF.

Here the CDR3 reads CASSLAASGNTIYF. The CDR3 DNA reads TGTGCCAGCAGCTTAGCGGCCTCTGGAAACACCATATATTTT. This sequence joins TRBV7-2 and TRBJ1-3; D gene uncertain. CDR1 is SGHTA, CDR2 FQGNSA, per germline. V was shortened by 0 bases and J by 0 bases, with 3 bases between the two germline ends. The CDR3 length is 14 residues.

CDR3 residues: CASTQRGVMNTEAFF. Written as DNA, the CDR3 is TGTGCCAGCACCCAAAGGGGGGTGATGAACACTGAAGCTTTCTTT. J is TRBJ1-1 and V is TRBV28; a possible D gene is TRBD1 (6 bases). Germline V gene lookup returns CDR1 MDHEN and CDR2 SYDVKM. The CDR3 is 15 amino acids. Trimming took 7 bases from V and 0 from J, leaving 15 bases between them.